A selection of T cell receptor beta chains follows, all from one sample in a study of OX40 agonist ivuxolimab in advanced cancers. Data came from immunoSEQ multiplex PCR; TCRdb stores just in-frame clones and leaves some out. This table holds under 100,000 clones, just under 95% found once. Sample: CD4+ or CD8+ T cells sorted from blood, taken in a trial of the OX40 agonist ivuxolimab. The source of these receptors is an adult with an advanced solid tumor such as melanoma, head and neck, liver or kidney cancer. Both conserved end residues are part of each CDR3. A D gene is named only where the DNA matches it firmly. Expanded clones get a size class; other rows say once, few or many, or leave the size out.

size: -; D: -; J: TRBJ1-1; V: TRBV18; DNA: TGTGCCAGCTCACCGGGACGAGTGAACACTGAAGCTTTCTTT; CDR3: CASSPGRVNTEAFF
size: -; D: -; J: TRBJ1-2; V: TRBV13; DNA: TGTGCCAGCAGCCCTACCTTGACAGGATCTGACTACACCTTC; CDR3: CASSPTLTGSDYTF
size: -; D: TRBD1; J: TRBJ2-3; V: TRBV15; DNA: TGTGCCACCAGCGGGACCGGGACAGGGCGCACAGATACGCAGTATTTT; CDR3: CATSGTGTGRTDTQYF
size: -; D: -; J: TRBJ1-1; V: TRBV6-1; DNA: TGTGCCAGCAGTGAACTGAGGTCGGGGGACACTGAAGCTTTCTTT; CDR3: CASSELRSGDTEAFF
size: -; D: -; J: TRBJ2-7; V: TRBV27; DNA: TGTGCCAGCAGTTTAGGGACCTCCTACGAGCAGTACTTC; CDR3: CASSLGTSYEQYF
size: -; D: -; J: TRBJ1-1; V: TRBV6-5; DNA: TGTGCCAGCAGTTACTCCATGGGGAACACTGAAGCTTTCTTT; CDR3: CASSYSMGNTEAFF
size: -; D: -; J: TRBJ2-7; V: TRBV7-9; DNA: TGTGCCAGCAGCTTAAAGTACGAGCAGTACTTC; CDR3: CASSLKYEQYF
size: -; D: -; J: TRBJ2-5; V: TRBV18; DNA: TGTGCCAGCTCACCACTGACAGATAAAGAGACCCAGTACTTC; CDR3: CASSPLTDKETQYF
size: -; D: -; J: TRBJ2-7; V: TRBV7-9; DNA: TGTGCCAGCAGCTCCGACAGTCACTACGAGCAGTACTTC; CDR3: CASSSDSHYEQYF
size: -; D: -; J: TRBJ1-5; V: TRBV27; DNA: TGTGCCAGCAGTTTATCGACAGGCAGCAATCAGCCCCAGCATTTT; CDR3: CASSLSTGSNQPQHF
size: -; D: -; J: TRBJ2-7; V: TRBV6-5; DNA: TGTGCCATCTACGGGTACGAGCAGTACTTC; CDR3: CAIYGYEQYF
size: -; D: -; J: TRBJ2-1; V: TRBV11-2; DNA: TGTGCCAGCAGCTCGTCCGGGACTTACAATGAGCAGTTCTTC; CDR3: CASSSSGTYNEQFF
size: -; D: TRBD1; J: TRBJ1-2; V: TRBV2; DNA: TGTGCCAGGGCCCCCTACAGGGGAAATAACTATGGCTACACCTTC; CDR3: CARAPYRGNNYGYTF
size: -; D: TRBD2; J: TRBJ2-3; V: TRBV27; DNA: TGTGCCAGCGGTGATACTAGCGGGAAAAGCACAGATACGCAGTATTTT; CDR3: CASGDTSGKSTDTQYF
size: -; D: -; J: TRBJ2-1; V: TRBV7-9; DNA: TGTGCCAGCAGCTTCACTGATAACAATGAGCAGTTCTTC; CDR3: CASSFTDNNEQFF
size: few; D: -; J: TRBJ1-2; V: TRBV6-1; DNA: TGTGCCAGCAGTGAAGCGCAGGAATCACATGGCTACACCTTC; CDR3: CASSEAQESHGYTF
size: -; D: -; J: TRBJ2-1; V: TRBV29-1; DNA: TGCAGCGCGGCCCCTAGGAATTACGACAATGAGCAGTTCTTC; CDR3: CSAAPRNYDNEQFF
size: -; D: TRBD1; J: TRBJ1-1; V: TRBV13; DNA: TGTGCCAGCAGCGTCCGACAGGGCATGAACACTGAAGCTTTCTTT; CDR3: CASSVRQGMNTEAFF
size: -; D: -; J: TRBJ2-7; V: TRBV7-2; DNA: TGTGCCAGCAGCTTAGATGGACGTTGGAGCTCCTACGAGCAGTACTTC; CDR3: CASSLDGRWSSYEQYF
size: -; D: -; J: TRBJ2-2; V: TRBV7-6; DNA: TGTGCCAGCAGCTTGATAAGTCAGGAGAACACCGGGGAGCTGTTTTTT; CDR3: CASSLISQENTGELFF
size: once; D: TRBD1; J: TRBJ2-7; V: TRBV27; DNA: TGTGCCAGCAGCGCGACGGACAGGGCCTACGAGCAGTACTTC; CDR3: CASSATDRAYEQYF
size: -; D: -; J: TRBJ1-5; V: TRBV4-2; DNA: TGTGCCAGCAGCCCAGGGGAGGGTACAGATCAGCCCCAGCATTTT; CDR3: CASSPGEGTDQPQHF
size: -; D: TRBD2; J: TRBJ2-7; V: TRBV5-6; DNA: TGTGCCAGCAGCTTGGTTACTAGCGGGGGGCTAAACTACGAGCAGTACTTC; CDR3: CASSLVTSGGLNYEQYF
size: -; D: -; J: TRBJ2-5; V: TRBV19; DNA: TGTGCCAGTAGTGAGACTCCAATCCAAGAGACCCAGTACTTC; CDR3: CASSETPIQETQYF
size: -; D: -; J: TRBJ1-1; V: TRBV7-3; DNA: TGTGCCAGCAGCCCCGATTGGGGGAGTTCTGAAGCTTTCTTT; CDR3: CASSPDWGSSEAFF
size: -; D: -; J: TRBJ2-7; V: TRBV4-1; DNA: TGCGCCAGCAGCCAAGTGTCCGGGGGCCACGAGCAGTACTTC; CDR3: CASSQVSGGHEQYF
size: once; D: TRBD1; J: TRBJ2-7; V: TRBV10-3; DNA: TGTGCCATCAGTGACCCGGGACAGGGGGCTTTCTACGAGCAGTACTTC; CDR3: CAISDPGQGAFYEQYF
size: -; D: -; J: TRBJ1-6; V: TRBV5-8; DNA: TGTGCCAGCAGCTTGGGACAGGATCCCCTTGGATCCCTCCACTTT; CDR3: CASSLGQDPLGSLHF
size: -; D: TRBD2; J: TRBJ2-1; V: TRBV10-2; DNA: TGCGCCAGCAGTCACGGACTAGAGTCCTACAATGAGCAGTTCTTC; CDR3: CASSHGLESYNEQFF
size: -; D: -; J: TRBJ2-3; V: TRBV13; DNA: TGTGCCAGCAGTTCAACGGGGGGCCACGGCACAGATACGCAGTATTTT; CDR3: CASSSTGGHGTDTQYF
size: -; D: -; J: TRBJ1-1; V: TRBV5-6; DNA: TGTGCCAGCAGCTCGGGACTCGAGGGGGCTTTCTTT; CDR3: CASSSGLEGAFF
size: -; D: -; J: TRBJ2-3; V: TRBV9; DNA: TGTGCCAGCAGCGTTTTCGGGAGCACAGATACGCAGTATTTT; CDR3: CASSVFGSTDTQYF
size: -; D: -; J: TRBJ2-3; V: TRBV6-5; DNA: TGTGCCAGCAGGAAGGCAAACAGAGCCACAGATACGCAGTATTTT; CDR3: CASRKANRATDTQYF
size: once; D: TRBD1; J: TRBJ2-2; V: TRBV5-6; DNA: TGTGCCAGCAGACGGACAGGGGGCTACACCGGGGAGCTGTTTTTT; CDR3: CASRRTGGYTGELFF
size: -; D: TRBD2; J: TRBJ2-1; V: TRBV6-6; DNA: TGTGCCAGCAGCCCAGAGGGACTAGCGGGGAATGAGCAGTTCTTC; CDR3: CASSPEGLAGNEQFF
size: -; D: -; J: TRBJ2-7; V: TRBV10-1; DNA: TGCGCCAGCAGTGAGTCGCGGGGGCCCCATTCCTACGAGCAGTACTTC; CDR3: CASSESRGPHSYEQYF
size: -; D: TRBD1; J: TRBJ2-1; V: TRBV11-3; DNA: TGTGCCAGCAGCCCCGGGACAGGGGGCCATAATGAGCAGTTCTTC; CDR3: CASSPGTGGHNEQFF
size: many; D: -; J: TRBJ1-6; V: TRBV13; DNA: TGTGCCAGCAGCTTAGTGGGGGATAATTCACCCCTCCACTTT; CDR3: CASSLVGDNSPLHF
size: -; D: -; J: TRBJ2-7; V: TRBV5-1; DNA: TGCGCCAGCAATGGGAACTACTACGAGCAGTACTTC; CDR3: CASNGNYYEQYF
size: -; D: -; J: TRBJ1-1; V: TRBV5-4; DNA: TGTGCCAGCAGCTTGGGGGGTGGGGATCCGCTCCTTGAAGCTTTCTTT; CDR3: CASSLGGGDPLLEAFF
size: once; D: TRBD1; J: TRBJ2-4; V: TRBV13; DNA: TGTGCCAGCAGCCCTAGGGGGCAGTTGGGAAACATTCAGTACTTC; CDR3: CASSPRGQLGNIQYF
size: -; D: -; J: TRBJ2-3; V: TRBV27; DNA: TGTGCCAGCACCGCGCCCGGGGCAGATACGCAGTATTTT; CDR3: CASTAPGADTQYF
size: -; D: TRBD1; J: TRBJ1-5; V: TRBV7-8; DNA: TGTGCCAGCAGCTTAGAAACAGGGGAAGGCAATCAGCCCCAGCATTTT; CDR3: CASSLETGEGNQPQHF
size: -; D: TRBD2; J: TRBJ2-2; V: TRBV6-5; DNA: TGTGCCAGCAGTTACTCTAGCGGGGTTGTCACCGGGGAGCTGTTTTTT; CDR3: CASSYSSGVVTGELFF
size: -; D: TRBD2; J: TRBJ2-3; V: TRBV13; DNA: TGTGCCAGCAGCTTAGGCCGGGGGAGCGGGAATACGCAGTATTTT; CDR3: CASSLGRGSGNTQYF
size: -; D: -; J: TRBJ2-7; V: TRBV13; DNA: TGTGCCAGCTCCCAAGCAGGGACCCGGGGGGAGCAGTACTTC; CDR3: CASSQAGTRGEQYF
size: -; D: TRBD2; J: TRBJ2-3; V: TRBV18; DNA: TGTGCCAGCTCCCAACTAGCGGGGGGCGAGGCAGATACGCAGTATTTT; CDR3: CASSQLAGGEADTQYF
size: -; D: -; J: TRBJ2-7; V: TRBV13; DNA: TGTGCCAGCAGCTCACTACTCAAACTCCCTTGGGAGCAGTACTTC; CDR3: CASSSLLKLPWEQYF
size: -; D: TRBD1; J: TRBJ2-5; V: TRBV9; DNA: TGTGCCAGCAGCGTAGTACAGGGGGTGGGAGAGACCCAGTACTTC; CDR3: CASSVVQGVGETQYF
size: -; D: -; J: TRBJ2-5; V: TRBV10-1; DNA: TGCGCCAGCAGGATAACTTGGTTCCGGGGGCGGGAAGGCCAAGAGACCCAGTACTTC; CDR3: CASRITWFRGREGQETQYF
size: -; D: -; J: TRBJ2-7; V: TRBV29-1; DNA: TGCAGCGTTGTTCATGGGCCACGGCAGTACTTC; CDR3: CSVVHGPRQYF
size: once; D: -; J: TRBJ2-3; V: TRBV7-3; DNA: TGTGCCAGCAGTTTTGACGGCCGGGATACGCAGTATTTT; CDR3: CASSFDGRDTQYF
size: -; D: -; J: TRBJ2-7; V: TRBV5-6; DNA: TGTGCCAGCAGCTTGGGGACAGAAACCTACGAGCAGTACTTC; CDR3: CASSLGTETYEQYF
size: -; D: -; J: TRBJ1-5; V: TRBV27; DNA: TGTGCCAGCAGTTTATCGGACCCGGGCCCCACGGTGGGCAATCAGCCCCAGCATTTT; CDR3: CASSLSDPGPTVGNQPQHF